This T cell receptor beta chain originates from a study of T cells after yellow fever vaccination. Study-level background: Some fractions had low cell numbers, and these were prepared with SMART-Seq v4 Ultra Low Input.

As concerns this clonotype: A clone one base away is much larger, so this may be a read error.

In making TCR cDNA, 5'RACE template switching added a universal primer site and UMIs to it. Each CDR3 protein is one row after TCRdb ran MiXCR on the 5' RACE reads. The sample yields roughly 45,000 distinct CDR3 sequences, approximately 6.3% seen once. The study's findings and limits: Weaker, the secondary response had a peak occurring faster, on day 5 versus 15.

V gave up 0 bases and J gave up 4 bases; unmatched junction bases: 10. Germline V gene sequence: CDR1 SGHDT, CDR2 YYEEEE. There are 17 residues in the CDR3. This sequence joins TRBV5-6 and TRBJ2-3; 8 bases agree with TRBD2. This clonotype originated in a man aged 25-45 years who received the YFV17D yellow fever vaccine. Specimen: CD8+ T cells not binding an NS4B(214-222) dextramer, sorted from PBMCs, collected 45 days after the yellow fever booster vaccination. CDR3 DNA sequence: TGTGCCAGCAGCTTGGCCGAACTAGCGGCAGTGGCAGATACGCAGTATTTT. Protein: CASSLAELAAVADTQYF.